The present T cell receptor (beta chain) was sequenced within a study of blood T cell repertoires in COVID-19. The V segment lost 6 bases and the J segment 7 bases; nucleotides outside the gene matches: 10. Germline CDR1 MGHRA, CDR2 YSYEKL. This CDR3 is 15 amino acids long. Per the study methods: Reference gene primer amplification gave nucleated cell count estimates. Only in-frame clones appear in the TCRdb table, and some are missing; sequencing was by immunoSEQ multiplex PCR. V and J calls and clone size are copied from that table; D and trimming were computed from the DNA. The data contain 95,000 to 110,000 clones, approximately 89% of them singletons.

This receptor was taken from a woman of 80 years or more in a cohort sampled during active COVID-19. The genes are TRBV4-1 and TRBJ2-1; 9 positions match TRBD2. The sequenced sample was peripheral blood. CDR3 nucleotide sequence: TGCGCCAGCAGTATTAGCGGGAGTTTTATGAATGAGCAGTTCTTC. This translates into CASSISGSFMNEQFF.